The T cell receptor (beta chain) described here comes from a study of OX40 agonist ivuxolimab in advanced cancers. This clone was found once. Only in-frame clones appear in the TCRdb table, and some are missing; sequencing was by immunoSEQ multiplex PCR. The sample yields about 53,000 clones, approximately 91% seen once. The V gene's germline CDR1 is SGHDT and CDR2 YYEEEE. The V gene end was trimmed by 4 bases and the J gene end by 2 bases; junction bases not matched to a gene: 9. The CDR3 runs to 15 residues. The chain employs TRBV5-6 and TRBJ2-7, with TRBD2 identical over 7 bases. The sequencing here drew on CD4+ or CD8+ T cells sorted from blood, taken in a trial of the OX40 agonist ivuxolimab. This TCR derives from an adult with an advanced solid tumor such as melanoma, head and neck, liver or kidney cancer. As DNA, the CDR3 is TGTGCCAGCAGCCCTCAGGGCGGGAGTGCCTACGAGCAGTACTTC. Translation: CASSPQGGSAYEQYF.